The sequence of this T cell receptor beta chain was determined in a study of PD-L1 blockade in urothelial cancer (dated by TCRdb to between 2016 and 2019). Background on the whole study: Therapy was started around 2014 for all patients, and atezolizumab 1,200 mg was administered intravenously every 3 weeks. About 85% of the roughly 29 patients were identified as males with urothelial cancer of bladder origin, and a prior smoking history was reported by 18 of 29 patients. Patients had an ECOG performance status of 0 or 1 and had received between 0 and 3 prior chemotherapy regimens. Blood samples were analyzed at 3 weeks after treatment start (second dose) and at 6 weeks after treatment start. A median of about 140,000 T cells and 80,000 to 95,000 unique TCRs was obtained from blood samples, and a median clonality of roughly 0.08 was observed. Somatic, immune and clinical correlates of response to PD-L1 blockade with atezolizumab in urothelial cancer were the focus of an exploratory multi-omic analysis. Pretreatment tumor samples and matched peripheral blood, collected serially before and after atezolizumab treatment, underwent TCR sequencing. Progression-free survival longer than 6 months counted as durable clinical benefit, and TCR features were additionally tested against both progression-free and overall survival. In the same patients who had TCR sequencing, pretreatment tumors also underwent whole exome sequencing and RNA sequencing. Durable clinical benefit was achieved by nine patients and was not achieved by 20 patients. Pretreatment blood TCR-seq was available for about 28 patients, at least one posttreatment blood collection was obtained for around 25 patients, and tumor TCR-seq was available for around 25 patients.

CDR1 is given as SEHNR and CDR2 as FQNEAQ, both from the germline V gene (reference sequence). Trimming accounts for 11 bases at V and 3 bases at J, while the number of junction bases matched to no gene is 8. The CDR3 sequence holds 13 residues, the cysteine and phenylalanine included. Left in the record is the CDR3 DNA by itself, 39 bases read in frame from the first base. Points the paper makes about the study in general: Because the sample size was small (n of about 30) and many exploratory analyses were performed, the results are intended to be hypothesis-generating. At 3 weeks after the start of treatment, tumor-associated TCR clones in peripheral blood had expanded more in patients with durable benefit (n of about 22, p = 0.022). Improved progression-free and overall survival was associated with having pretreatment peripheral blood TCR clonality below the median.

The cohort included 25 to 30 patients with locally advanced or metastatic urothelial carcinoma who were treated at Memorial Sloan Kettering on a trial protocol. Peripheral blood mononuclear cells were collected pretreatment and during treatment, at between 1 and 8 total time points per patient. The Qiagen DNeasy Blood extraction kit was used to purify genomic DNA from total PBMCs and tumor samples. Collected pretreatment and during treatment, PBMCs were isolated and stored as previously described. Details on this clone: Its cognate antigen has yet to be identified. No base-level quality is on record; no much larger clone is a single base apart.

Each PCR received spiked-in synthetic TCR analog templates so that absolute template abundance could be estimated from read counts. The immunoSEQ assay was used to amplify TCRbeta CDR3 regions from genomic DNA with bias-controlled V and J gene primers. Rearranged TCRbeta segments were sequenced at approximately 20X coverage. The original methods were these. Sequencing errors were corrected by clustering, and CDR3s were annotated against IMGT so that V, D and J genes could be assigned. Downstream analyses used only productive TCRbeta rearrangements, leaving out any out-of-frame or stop-codon sequences. Clonality was computed as one minus Shannon entropy normalized by the log of the number of unique productive sequences. Fisher's exact test with Benjamini-Hochberg correction, using a cutoff of adjusted p below 0.01, was how clones that differed between time points or between blood and tumor were identified. The source is immuneACCESS, and TCRdb retained only in-frame sequences with V and J called. Part of the clones is not carried over; for the studies checked, unresolved V genes explain less than half of this, and the remainder is unexplained. V, J and clone size derive from that table, while D and trimming were established from the DNA sequence. The sample profile shows about 51,000 clones; approximately 84% of them were found once. Together, the top ten hold 16% of the sample.

The sequences come from PBMCs, collected around atezolizumab (anti-PD-L1) treatment. The chain couples TRBV7-9 to TRBJ2-5; 8 junctional bases match TRBD2. The clonotype was recovered from a man in his sixties with urothelial cancer. This receptor has the CDR3 CAQQRGREETQYF. The nucleotides read TGTGCCCAACAGCGGGGGCGGGAAGAGACCCAGTACTTC.